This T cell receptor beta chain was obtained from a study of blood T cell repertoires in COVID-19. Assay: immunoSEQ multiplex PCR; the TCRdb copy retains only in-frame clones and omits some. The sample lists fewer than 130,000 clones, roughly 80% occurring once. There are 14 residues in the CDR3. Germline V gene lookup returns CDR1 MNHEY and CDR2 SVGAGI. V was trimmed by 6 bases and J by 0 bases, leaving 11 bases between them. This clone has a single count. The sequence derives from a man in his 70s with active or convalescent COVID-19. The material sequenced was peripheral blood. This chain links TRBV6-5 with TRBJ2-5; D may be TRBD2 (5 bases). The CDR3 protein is CASRGGGYQETQYF. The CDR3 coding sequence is TGTGCCAGCAGGGGCGGCGGGTACCAAGAGACCCAGTACTTC.